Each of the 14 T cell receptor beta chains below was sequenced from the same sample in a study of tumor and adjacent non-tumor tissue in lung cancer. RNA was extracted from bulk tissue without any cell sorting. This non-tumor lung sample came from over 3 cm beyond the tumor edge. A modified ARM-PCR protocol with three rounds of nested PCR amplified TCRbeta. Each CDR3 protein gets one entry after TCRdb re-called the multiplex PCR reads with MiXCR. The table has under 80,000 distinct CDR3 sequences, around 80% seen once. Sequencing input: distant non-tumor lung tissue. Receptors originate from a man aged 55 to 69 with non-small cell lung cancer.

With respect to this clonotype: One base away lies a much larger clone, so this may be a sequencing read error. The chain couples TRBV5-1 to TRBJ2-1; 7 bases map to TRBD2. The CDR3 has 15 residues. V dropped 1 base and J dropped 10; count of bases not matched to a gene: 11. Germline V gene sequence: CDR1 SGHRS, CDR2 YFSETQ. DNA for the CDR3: TGCGCCAGCAGCTTGAGTCAGCGGGATCCGTTGGAGCAGTTCTTC. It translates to CASSLSQRDPLEQFF.

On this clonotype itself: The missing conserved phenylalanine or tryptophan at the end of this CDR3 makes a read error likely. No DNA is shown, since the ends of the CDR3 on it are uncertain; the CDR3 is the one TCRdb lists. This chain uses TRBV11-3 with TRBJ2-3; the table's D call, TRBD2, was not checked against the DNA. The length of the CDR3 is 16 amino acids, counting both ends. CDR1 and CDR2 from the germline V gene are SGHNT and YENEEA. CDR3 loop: CASSPGLADSTNTQCS.

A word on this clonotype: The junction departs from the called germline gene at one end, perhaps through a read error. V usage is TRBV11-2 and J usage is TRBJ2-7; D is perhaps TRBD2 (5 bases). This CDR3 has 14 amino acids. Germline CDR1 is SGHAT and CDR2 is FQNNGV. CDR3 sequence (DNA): TGTGCCAGCAGCGAGGGATTAGTCCTAACCGAGCATTACTTC. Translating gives CASSEGLVLTEHYF.

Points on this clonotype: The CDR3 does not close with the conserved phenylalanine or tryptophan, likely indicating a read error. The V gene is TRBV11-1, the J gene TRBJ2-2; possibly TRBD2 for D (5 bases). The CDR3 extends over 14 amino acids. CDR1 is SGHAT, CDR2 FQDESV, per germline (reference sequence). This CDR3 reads CASSYTSGTGDLFY. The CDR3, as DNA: TGTGCCAGTAGCTATACTAGTGGCACCGGGGATCTGTTTTAC.

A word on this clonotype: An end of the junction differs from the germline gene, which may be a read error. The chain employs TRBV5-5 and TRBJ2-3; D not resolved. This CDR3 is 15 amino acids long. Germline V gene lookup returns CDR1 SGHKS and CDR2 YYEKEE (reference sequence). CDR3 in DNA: TGTGCCAGCAGTCGGTGGGGAATGCGGCCAGATACGCGGTATTTT. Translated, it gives CASSRWGMRPDTRYF.

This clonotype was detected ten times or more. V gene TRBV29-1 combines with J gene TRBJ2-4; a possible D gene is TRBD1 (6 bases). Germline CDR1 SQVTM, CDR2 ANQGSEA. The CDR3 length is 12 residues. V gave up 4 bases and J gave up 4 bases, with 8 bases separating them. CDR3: CSVADSKNIQYF. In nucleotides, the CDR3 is TGCAGCGTTGCGGACAGTAAAAACATTCAGTACTTC.

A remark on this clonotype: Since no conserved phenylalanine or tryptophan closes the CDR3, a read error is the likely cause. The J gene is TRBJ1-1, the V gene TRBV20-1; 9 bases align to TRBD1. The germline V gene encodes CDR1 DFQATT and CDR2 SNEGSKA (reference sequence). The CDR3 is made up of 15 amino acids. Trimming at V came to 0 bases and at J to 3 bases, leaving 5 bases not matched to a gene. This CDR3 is CSARDGTGWYTEAFI. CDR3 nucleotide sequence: TGCAGTGCTAGAGATGGGACAGGGTGGTACACTGAAGCTTTCATT.

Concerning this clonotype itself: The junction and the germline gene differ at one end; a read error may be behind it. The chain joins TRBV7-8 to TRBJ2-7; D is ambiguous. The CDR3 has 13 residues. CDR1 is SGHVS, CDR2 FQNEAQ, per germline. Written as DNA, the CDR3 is TGTGCCTGCAGCTTGCCAGGCGACGAGGAGCAGTACTTC. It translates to CACSLPGDEEQYF.

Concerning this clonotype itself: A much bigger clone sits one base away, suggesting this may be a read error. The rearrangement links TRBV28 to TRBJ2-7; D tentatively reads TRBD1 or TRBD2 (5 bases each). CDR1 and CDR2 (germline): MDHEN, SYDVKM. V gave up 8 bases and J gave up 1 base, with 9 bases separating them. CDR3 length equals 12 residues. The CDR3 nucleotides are TGTGCCAGCCGGGACGGTTCCTACGAGCAGTACTTC. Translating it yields CASRDGSYEQYF.

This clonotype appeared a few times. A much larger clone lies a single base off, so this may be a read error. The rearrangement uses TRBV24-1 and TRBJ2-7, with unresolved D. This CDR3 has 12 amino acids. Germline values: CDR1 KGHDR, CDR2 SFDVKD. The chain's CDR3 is CATSGSGYEQHF. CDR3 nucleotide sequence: TGTGCCACCAGCGGTTCTGGGTACGAGCAGCACTTC.

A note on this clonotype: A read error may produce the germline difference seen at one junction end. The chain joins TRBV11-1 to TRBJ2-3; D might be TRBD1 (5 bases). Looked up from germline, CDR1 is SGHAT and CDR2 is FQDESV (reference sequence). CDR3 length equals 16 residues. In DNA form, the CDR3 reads TGTGCCAGCAGCTTGACTGGCAGGGCCAGCATAGATACGCAGTATTTT. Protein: CASSLTGRASIDTQYF.

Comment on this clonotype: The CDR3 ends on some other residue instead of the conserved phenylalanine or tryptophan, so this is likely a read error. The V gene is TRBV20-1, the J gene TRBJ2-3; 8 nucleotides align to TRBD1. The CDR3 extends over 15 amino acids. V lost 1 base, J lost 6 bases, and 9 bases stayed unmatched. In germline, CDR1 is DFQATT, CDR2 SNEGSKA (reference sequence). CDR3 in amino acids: CSARVLDRADDTQYY. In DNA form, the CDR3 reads TGCAGTGCTAGAGTCCTGGACAGGGCGGACGATACGCAGTATTAT.

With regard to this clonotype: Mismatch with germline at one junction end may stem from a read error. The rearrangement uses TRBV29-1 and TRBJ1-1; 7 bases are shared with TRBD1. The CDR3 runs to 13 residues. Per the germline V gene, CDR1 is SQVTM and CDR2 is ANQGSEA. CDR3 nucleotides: TGCAGCGCCTCAGCAGGGGGGGACACTGATGCTTTATTT. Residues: CSASAGGDTDALF.

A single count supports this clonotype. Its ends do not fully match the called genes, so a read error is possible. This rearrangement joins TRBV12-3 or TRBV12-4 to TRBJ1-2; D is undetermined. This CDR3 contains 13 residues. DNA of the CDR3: TGTGCCAGCACTTTGGGAGGAGGCTATGGCTACACGTTC. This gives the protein CASTLGGGYGYTF.